The entry below describes one T cell receptor beta chain. The sample contains more than one DNA sequence encoding this CDR3. These data belong to a study of chemoradiotherapy in HPV16-positive cancers. Germline CDR1 and CDR2: SGHRS and YFSETQ. The CDR3 has 13 amino acids. The V gene end was trimmed by 5 bases and the J gene end by 8 bases; junction bases not matched to a gene: 7. Here immunoSEQ multiplex PCR was the method, and the copy in TCRdb shows in-frame clones only, minus some. The table has approximately 52,000 clones, 90% seen once. The TCR comes from a human donor with HPV-associated anogenital cancer. The V call is TRBV5-1, the J call TRBJ1-2, with TRBD1 matching 9 bases. The sequencing here drew on blood, taken from a patient who underwent chemoradiotherapy. As DNA, the CDR3 is TGCGCCAGCAGGGAGACAGGGGGTCAGGGCTACACCTTC. Translating it yields CASRETGGQGYTF.